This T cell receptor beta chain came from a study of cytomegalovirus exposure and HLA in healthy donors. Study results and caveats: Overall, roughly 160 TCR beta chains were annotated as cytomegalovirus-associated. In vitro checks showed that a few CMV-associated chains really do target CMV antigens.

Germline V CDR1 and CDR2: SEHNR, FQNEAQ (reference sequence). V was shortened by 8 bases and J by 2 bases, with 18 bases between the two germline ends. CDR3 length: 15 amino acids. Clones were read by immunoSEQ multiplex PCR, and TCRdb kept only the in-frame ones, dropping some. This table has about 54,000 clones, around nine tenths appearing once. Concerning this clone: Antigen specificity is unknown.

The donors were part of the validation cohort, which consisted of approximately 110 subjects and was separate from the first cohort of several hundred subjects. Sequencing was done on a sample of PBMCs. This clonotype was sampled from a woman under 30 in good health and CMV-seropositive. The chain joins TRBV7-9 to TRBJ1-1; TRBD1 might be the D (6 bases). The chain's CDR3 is CASQIPGGPNTEAFF. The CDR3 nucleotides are TGTGCCAGCCAAATCCCCGGGGGGCCTAACACTGAAGCTTTCTTT.